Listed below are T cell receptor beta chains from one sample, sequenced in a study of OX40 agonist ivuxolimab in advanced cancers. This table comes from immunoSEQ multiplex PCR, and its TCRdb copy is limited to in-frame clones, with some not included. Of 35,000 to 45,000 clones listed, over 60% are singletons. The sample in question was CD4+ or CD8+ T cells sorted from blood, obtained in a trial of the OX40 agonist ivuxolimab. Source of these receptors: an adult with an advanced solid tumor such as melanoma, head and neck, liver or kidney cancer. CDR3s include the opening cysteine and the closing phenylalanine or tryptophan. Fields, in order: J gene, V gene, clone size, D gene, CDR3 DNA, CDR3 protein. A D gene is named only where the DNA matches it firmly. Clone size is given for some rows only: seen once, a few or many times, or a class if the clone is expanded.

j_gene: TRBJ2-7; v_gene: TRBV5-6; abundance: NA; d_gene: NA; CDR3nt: TGTGCCAGCAGCCGGGGCCTCCGGTCCGACGAGCAGTACTTC; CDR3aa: CASSRGLRSDEQYF
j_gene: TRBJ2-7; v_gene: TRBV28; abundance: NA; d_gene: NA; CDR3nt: TGTGCCAGCAGCTCCTTCGGGGGAGCGACCGAGCAGTACTTC; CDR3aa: CASSSFGGATEQYF
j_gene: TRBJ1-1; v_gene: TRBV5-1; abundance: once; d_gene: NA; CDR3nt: TGCGCCAGCAGCTTTGAGAAGGGGATGAACACTGAAGCTTTCTTT; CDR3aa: CASSFEKGMNTEAFF
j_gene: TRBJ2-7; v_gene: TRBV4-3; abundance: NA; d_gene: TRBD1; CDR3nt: TGCGCCAGCAGCCAAGATAGGGACAGGGTATACTCCTACGAGCAGTACTTC; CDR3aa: CASSQDRDRVYSYEQYF
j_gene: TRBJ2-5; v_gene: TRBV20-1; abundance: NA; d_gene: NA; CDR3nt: TGCAGTGCCCTCCGGGGAGAGACCCAGTACTTC; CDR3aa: CSALRGETQYF
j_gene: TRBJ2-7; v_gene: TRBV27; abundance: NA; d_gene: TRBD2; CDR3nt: TGTGCCAGCAGTTTAGCTAGCGGGAGGCTAAGCTCCTACGAGCAGTACTTC; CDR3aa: CASSLASGRLSSYEQYF
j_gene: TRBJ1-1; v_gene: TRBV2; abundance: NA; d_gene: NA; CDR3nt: TGTGCCAGCAGCGCGACATGGTTAAACACTGAAGCTTTCTTT; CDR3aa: CASSATWLNTEAFF
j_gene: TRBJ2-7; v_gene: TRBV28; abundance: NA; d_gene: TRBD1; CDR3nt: TGTGCCAGCAGTTTAGCCCGGGACAGGGCAAGAGAGCAGTACTTC; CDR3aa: CASSLARDRAREQYF
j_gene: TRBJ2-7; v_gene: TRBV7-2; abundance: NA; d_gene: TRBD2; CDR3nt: TGTGCCAGCAGCTTAGCGCCAGCGGGAGGGCCCTACGAGCAGTACTTC; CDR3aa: CASSLAPAGGPYEQYF
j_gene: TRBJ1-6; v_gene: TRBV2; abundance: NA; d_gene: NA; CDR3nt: TGTGCCAGCAGTCCCCGAACAGGAGGGAATTCACCCCTCCACTTT; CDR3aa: CASSPRTGGNSPLHF
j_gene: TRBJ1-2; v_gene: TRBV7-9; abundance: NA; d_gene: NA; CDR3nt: TGTGCCAGCAGCGCGGGGTTCCTTAACTATGGCTACACCTTC; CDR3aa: CASSAGFLNYGYTF
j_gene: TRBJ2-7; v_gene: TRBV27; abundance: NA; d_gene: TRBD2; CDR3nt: TGTGCCAGCAGTTTCCGGACTAGCCACCTCCGAGAGCAGTACTTC; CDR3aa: CASSFRTSHLREQYF
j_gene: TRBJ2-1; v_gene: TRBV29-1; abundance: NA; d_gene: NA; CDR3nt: TGCAGCGTTGAAGATGTCTCCTACAATGAGCAGTTCTTC; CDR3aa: CSVEDVSYNEQFF
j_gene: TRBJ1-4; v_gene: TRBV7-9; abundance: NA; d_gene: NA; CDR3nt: TGTGCCAGCAGCTTAGCGGGGGGACTAACTAATGAAAAACTGTTTTTT; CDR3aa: CASSLAGGLTNEKLFF
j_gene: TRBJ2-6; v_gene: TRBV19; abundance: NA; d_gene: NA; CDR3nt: TGTGCCAGTAGTATCGGGGTCCGAGGGGCCAACGTCCTGACTTTC; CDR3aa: CASSIGVRGANVLTF
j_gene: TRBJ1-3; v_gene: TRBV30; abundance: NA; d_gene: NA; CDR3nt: TGTGCCTGGAAAGGACCGACTCATAGCTCTGGAAACACCATATATTTT; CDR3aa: CAWKGPTHSSGNTIYF
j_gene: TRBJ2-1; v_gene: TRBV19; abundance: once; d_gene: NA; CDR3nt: TGTGCCAGTAGTATGCTGGAGCTGGCGGGGAATGAGCAGTTCTTC; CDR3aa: CASSMLELAGNEQFF
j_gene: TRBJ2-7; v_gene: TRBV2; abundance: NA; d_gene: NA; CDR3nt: TGTGCCAGCAGCTTCTCTATATCAGTCGAGCTCGAGCAGTACTTC; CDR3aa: CASSFSISVELEQYF